The present entry profiles one TCR beta chain with its context. Positive CCR7 selection of CD45RO-negative cells yielded the naive CD8 cells, and terminally differentiated effector memory CD45RA+ cells were excluded. The record originates from a study of shared clonotypes between healthy human individuals. Every immunoSEQ plate was one replicate of a subset's evenly spread DNA. Assay: immunoSEQ multiplex PCR; the TCRdb copy retains only in-frame clones and omits some. The profile shows 760,000 or so clones, about 96% of them singletons. CDR3 length equals 15 residues. Per the germline V gene, CDR1 is SEHNR and CDR2 is FQNEAQ (reference sequence). Germline trimming cut 6 bases from V and 4 bases from J; bases unmatched to any gene: 7.

The origin of this receptor is a man aged 25-40 years in good health. This chain links TRBV7-9 with TRBJ2-2, with 8 bases matching TRBD1. Sequencing was done on a sample of naive CD8+ T cells sorted from blood. CDR3 loop: CASRLGQGATGELFF. The CDR3 DNA reads TGTGCCAGCAGGCTCGGACAGGGTGCCACCGGGGAGCTGTTTTTT.